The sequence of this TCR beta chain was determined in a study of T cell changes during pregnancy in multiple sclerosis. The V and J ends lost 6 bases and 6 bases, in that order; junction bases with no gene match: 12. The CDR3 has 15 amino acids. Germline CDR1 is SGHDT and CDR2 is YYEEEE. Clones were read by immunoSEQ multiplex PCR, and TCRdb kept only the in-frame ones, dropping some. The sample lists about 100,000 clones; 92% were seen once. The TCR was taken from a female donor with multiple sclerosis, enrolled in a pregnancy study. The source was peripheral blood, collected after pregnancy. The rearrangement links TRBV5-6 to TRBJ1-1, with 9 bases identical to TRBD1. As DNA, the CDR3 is TGTGCCAGCACCTACTCCGGGACAGGGTCGGCTGAAGCTTTCTTT. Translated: CASTYSGTGSAEAFF. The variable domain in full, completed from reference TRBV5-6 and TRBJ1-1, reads DAGVTQSPTHLIKTRGQQVTLRCSPKSGHDTVSWYQQALGQGPQFIFQYYEEEERQRGNFPDRFSGHQFPNYSSELNVNALLLGDSALYLCASTYSGTGSAEAFFGQGTRLTVV.